This T cell receptor (beta chain) was recovered during a study of shared clonotypes between healthy human individuals. This CDR3 has 13 amino acids. Germline lookup yields CDR1 SEHNR and CDR2 FQNEAQ (reference sequence). The V end was cut by 4 bases, the J end by 6 bases, with 12 bases between. Here immunoSEQ multiplex PCR was the method, and the copy in TCRdb shows in-frame clones only, minus some. This table holds over 95,000 clones, around 68% found once. This clonotype was obtained from a woman aged 25 to 45 in good health. The genes are TRBV7-9 and TRBJ1-1; D might be TRBD1 (5 bases). The sequenced sample consisted of memory CD8+ T cells sorted from blood. Specified subset: CD45RO+ cells pooled with CCR7-negative TemRA cells. CDR3 sequence (DNA): TGTGCCAGCAGCTCAAACCGGGGGTCTGAAGCTTTCTTT. Protein product: CASSSNRGSEAFF.